This TCR beta chain comes out of a study of blood T cell repertoires in COVID-19. Study-wide background: Acute and convalescent COVID-19 samples came from the United States, Italy and Spain. PBMCs, B-cell-depleted T cells, or T cells were the source of the cDNA or gDNA that made up the material.

Per the original data handling: Quantification of nucleated cells was approximated via reference gene primer amplification. The method was immunoSEQ multiplex PCR; TCRdb's version includes in-frame clones alone and lacks a portion of them. That table is the source of V, J and clone size, and D and trimming were worked out from the DNA. The profile shows under 200,000 clones, roughly 80% of them singletons. This receptor was identified in a man aged 55 to 69 with active or convalescent COVID-19. The sample consisted of peripheral blood.

CDR3 region: CASSLGQGPSSGGETQYF. The CDR3 DNA reads TGTGCCAGCAGCTTAGGTCAAGGTCCCTCTAGCGGCGGAGAGACCCAGTACTTC. V and J are TRBV11-2 and TRBJ2-5, with 7 bases lining up with TRBD2. Losses at the gene ends were 1 base for V and 4 bases for J; bases not matched to a gene: 15. This CDR3 spans 18 amino acids. CDR1 is SGHAT, CDR2 FQNNGV, per germline.